This TCR beta chain was found in a study of blood T cell repertoires in COVID-19. The cohort comprised adults aged 18 to 89 years residing in 20 to 30 US areas. Categorization into cohorts depended on clinical history that participants reported. Two negative PCRs, clearance, or symptom resolution had been documented for recovered Cohort 3 donors. Original handling: Reference gene primer amplification gave estimated nucleated cell counts. Here immunoSEQ multiplex PCR was the method, and the copy in TCRdb shows in-frame clones only, minus some. The V and J calls and clone size were taken over from that table, and D and trimming were inferred from the DNA. The sample includes 150,000 to 200,000 clones, roughly 83% seen only once; the top ten take around 9%. The TCR was taken from a woman aged 25 to 39 who had recovered from COVID-19. Specimen: PBMCs or T cells enriched from blood (not recorded which).

The CDR3 region is CASSLVPRQGEGWQETQYF. CDR3 DNA: TGTGCCAGCAGCTTGGTTCCGAGACAGGGGGAAGGGTGGCAAGAGACCCAGTACTTC. The chain carries TRBV5-7 and TRBJ2-5, with 9 bases lining up with TRBD1. TRBV5-7 belongs to the ORF category, with a function that is uncertain. The CDR3 covers 19 residues. V was pared by 0 bases and J by 2 bases, with 14 bases of the junction left unmatched.